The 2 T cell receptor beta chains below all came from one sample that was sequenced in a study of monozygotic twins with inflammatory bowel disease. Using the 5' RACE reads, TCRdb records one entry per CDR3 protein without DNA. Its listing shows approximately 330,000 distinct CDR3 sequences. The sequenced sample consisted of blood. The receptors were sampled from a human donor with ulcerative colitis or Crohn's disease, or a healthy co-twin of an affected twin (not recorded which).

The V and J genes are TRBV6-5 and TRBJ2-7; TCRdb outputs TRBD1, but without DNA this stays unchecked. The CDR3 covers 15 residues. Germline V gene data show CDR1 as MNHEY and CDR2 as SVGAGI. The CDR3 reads CASSYPAGRSYEQYF.

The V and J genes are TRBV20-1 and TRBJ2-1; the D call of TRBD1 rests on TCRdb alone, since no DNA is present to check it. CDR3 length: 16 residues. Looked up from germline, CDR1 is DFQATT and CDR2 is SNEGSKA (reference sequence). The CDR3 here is CSARVRTAQSYNEQFF.